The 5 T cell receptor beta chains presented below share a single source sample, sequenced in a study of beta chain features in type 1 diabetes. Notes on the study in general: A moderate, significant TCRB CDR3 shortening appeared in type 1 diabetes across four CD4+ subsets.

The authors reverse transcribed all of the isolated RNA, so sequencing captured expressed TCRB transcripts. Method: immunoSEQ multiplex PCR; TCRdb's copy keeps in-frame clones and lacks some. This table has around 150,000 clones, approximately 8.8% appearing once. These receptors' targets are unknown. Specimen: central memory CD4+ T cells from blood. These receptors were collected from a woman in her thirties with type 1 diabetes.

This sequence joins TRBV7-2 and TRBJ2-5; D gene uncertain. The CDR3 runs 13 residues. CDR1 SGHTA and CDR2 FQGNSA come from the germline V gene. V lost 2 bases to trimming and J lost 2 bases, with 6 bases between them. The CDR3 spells CASSLFQQETQYF. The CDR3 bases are TGTGCCAGCAGCTTATTCCAGCAAGAGACCCAGTACTTC.

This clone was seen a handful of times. DNA of the CDR3: TGCGCCAGCAGCTTCGGACAGGGACCGGAGACCCAGTACTTC. Translated, it gives CASSFGQGPETQYF. The chain has TRBV5-1 and TRBJ2-5, with 8 bases aligning to TRBD1. The CDR3 loop spans 14 amino acids. The germline V gene has CDR1 SGHRS and CDR2 YFSETQ. The J segment lost 5 bases and the V segment lost 2 bases, leaving 5 bases of the junction unmatched.

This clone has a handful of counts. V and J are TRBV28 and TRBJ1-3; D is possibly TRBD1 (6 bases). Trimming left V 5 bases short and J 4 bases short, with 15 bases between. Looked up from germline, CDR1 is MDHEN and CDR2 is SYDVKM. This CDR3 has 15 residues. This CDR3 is CASSVDPDRGNTIYF. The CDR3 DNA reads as TGTGCCAGCAGTGTAGATCCCGACAGGGGAAACACCATATATTTT.

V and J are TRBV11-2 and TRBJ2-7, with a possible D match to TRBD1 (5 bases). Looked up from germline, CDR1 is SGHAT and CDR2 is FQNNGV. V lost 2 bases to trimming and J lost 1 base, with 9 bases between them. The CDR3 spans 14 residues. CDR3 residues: CASSLYPGSYEQYF. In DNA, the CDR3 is TGTGCCAGCAGCTTATATCCAGGGTCCTACGAGCAGTACTTC.

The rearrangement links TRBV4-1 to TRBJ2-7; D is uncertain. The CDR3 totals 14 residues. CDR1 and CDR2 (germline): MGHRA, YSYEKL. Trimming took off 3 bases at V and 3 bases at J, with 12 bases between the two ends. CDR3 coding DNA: TGCGCCAGCAGCCACTCTTTCACGGGCTACGAGCAGTACTTC. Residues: CASSHSFTGYEQYF.